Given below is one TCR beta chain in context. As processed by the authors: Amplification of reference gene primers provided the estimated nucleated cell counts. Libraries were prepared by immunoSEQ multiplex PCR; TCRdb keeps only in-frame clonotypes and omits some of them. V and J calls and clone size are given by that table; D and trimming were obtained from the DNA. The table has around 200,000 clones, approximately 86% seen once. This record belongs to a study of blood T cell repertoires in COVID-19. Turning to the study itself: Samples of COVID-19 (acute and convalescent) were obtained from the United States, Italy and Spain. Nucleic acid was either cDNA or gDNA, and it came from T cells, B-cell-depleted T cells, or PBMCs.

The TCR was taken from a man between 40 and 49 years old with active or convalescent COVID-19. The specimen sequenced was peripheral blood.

The CDR3 region is CASSGTGVPNEQFF. CDR3 nucleotides: TGTGCCAGCAGTGGGACAGGGGTACCGAATGAGCAGTTCTTC. The chain is built from TRBV6-2 or TRBV6-3 and TRBJ2-1; TRBD1 agrees at 10 bases. Germline trimming cut 5 bases from V and 7 bases from J; bases unmatched to any gene: 5. CDR3 size: 14 residues. Germline loops: CDR1 MNHEY, CDR2 SVGEGT.